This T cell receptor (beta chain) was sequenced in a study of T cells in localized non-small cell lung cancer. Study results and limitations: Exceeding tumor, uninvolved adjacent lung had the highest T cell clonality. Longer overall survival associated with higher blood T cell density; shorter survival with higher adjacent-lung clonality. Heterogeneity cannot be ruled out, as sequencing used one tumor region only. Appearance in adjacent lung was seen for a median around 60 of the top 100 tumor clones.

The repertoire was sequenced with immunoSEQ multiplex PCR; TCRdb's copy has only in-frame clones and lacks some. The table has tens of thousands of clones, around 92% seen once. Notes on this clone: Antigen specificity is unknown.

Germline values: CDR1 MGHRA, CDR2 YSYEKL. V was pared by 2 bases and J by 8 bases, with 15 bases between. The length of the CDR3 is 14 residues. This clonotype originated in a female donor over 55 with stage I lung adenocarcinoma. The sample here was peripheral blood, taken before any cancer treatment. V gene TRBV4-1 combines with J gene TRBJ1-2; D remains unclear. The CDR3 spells CASSQPGRAWGYTF. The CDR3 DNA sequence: TGCGCCAGCAGCCAACCCGGACGGGCCTGGGGCTACACCTTC.